This T cell receptor beta chain emerged from a study of CD8 T cells in ankylosing spondylitis. Study-wide results and limits: Past research had described some motif variants in reactive arthritis synovial fluid and blood. CD8+ disease-linked clones were present at relatively low frequencies in blood. A TCR beta motif of under 10 highly homologous variants appeared characteristic of ankylosing spondylitis blood.

Libraries for TCR beta were made by quantitative 5'-RACE with molecular barcodes. Using its own MiXCR run on the 5' RACE reads, TCRdb lists one record per CDR3 protein. Among a few hundred thousand distinct CDR3 sequences listed, under 20% were seen once. Comments on this clonotype: Its antigen is not known.

The V end lost 6 bases, the J end lost 1 base, and 11 bases lay between the germline ends. The CDR3 covers 13 residues. From germline, CDR1 is DFQATT and CDR2 SNEGSKA (reference sequence). The V call is TRBV20-1, the J call TRBJ2-3; the D gene is possibly TRBD1 (5 bases). This receptor was obtained from a male donor with ankylosing spondylitis or in good health (not recorded which). The sequenced material came from blood, either unsorted or a sorted T cell fraction (not recorded which). The CDR3 DNA sequence: TGCAGTGCCCTGGGGCTCCGCACAGATACGCAGTATTTT. This translates into CSALGLRTDTQYF.